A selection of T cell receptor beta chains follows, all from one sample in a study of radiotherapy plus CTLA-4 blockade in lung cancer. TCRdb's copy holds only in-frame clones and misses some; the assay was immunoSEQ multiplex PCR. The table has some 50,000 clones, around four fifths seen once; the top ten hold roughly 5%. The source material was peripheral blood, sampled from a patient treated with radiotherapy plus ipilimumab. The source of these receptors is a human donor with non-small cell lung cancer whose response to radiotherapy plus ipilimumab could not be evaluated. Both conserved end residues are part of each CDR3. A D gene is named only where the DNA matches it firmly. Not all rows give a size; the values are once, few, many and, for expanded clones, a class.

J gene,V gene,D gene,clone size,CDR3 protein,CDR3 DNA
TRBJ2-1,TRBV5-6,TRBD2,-,CASSSELAGAYNEQFF,TGTGCCAGCAGCTCCGAATTAGCGGGTGCCTACAATGAGCAGTTCTTC
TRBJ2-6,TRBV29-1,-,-,CSVSSTELSGANVLTF,TGCAGCGTTAGCTCGACAGAACTCTCTGGGGCCAACGTCCTGACTTTC
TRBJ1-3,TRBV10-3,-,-,CAISGNQEGGNTIYF,TGTGCCATCAGTGGAAATCAGGAAGGTGGAAACACCATATATTTT
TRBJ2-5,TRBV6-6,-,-,CASSFRFQGETQYF,TGTGCCAGCAGTTTTAGGTTTCAGGGAGAGACCCAGTACTTC
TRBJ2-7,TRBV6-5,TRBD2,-,CASTPLGGSKYEQYF,TGTGCCAGCACCCCTCTTGGCGGGAGTAAATACGAGCAGTACTTC
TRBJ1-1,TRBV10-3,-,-,CAISGSPRLDTEAFF,TGTGCCATCAGTGGGTCGCCCCGACTTGACACTGAAGCTTTCTTT
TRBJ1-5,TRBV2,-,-,CASSEQQGWQPQHF,TGTGCCAGCAGTGAACAACAGGGATGGCAGCCCCAGCATTTT
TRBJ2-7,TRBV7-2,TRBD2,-,CASSTLAGGSPEQYF,TGTGCCAGCAGCACCCTCGCGGGAGGTTCCCCCGAGCAGTACTTC
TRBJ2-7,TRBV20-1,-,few,CSAPRSYEQYF,TGCAGTGCACCCAGGTCCTACGAGCAGTACTTC
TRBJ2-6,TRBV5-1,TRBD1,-,CASSPGQGVSGANVLTF,TGCGCCAGCAGCCCGGGACAGGGGGTATCTGGGGCCAACGTCCTGACTTTC
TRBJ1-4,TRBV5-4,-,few,CASSPEGNFNEKLFF,TGTGCCAGCAGCCCGGAGGGAAACTTCAATGAAAAACTGTTTTTT
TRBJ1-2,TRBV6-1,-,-,CASSRGGYTF,TGTGCCAGCAGCAGAGGAGGCTACACCTTC
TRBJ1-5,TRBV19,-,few,CASTQGGSYQPQHF,TGTGCCAGTACCCAGGGAGGGTCTTATCAGCCCCAGCATTTT
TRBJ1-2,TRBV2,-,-,CASSRGGGPGTYYGYTF,TGTGCCAGCAGTCGCGGGGGTGGCCCTGGAACTTACTATGGCTACACCTTC
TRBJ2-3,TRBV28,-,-,CASSLLVRAPDTQYF,TGTGCCAGCAGTTTATTGGTGAGGGCCCCAGATACGCAGTATTTT
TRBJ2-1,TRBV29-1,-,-,CSVESRGSYNEQFF,TGCAGCGTTGAATCCCGAGGCTCCTACAATGAGCAGTTCTTC
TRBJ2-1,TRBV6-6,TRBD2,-,CASSGQREGLDEQFF,TGTGCCAGCAGTGGTCAGCGGGAGGGCCTCGATGAGCAGTTCTTC
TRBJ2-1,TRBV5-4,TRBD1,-,CASSLDRGRGNEQFF,TGTGCCAGCAGCCTCGACAGGGGGCGTGGGAATGAGCAGTTCTTC
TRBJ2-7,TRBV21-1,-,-,CASSILGASGSYEQYF,TGTGCCAGCAGCATACTCGGGGCTAGCGGCTCCTACGAGCAGTACTTC
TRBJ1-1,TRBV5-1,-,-,CASSSPRGKNTEAFF,TGCGCCAGCAGCTCCCCGAGAGGAAAGAACACTGAAGCTTTCTTT
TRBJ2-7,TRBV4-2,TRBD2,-,CASSQVLAESYEQYF,TGTGCCAGCAGCCAAGTCCTAGCGGAGTCCTACGAGCAGTACTTC
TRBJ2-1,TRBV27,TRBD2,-,CASSWGREGEQFF,TGTGCCAGCAGCTGGGGGAGGGAGGGAGAGCAGTTCTTC
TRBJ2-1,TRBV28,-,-,CASSERVREQFF,TGTGCCAGCAGCGAGAGGGTGCGGGAGCAGTTCTTC
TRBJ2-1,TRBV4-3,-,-,CASSQDWEEPYNEQFF,TGCGCCAGCAGCCAAGACTGGGAGGAGCCCTACAATGAGCAGTTCTTC
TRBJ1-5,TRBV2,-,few,CASSPDSGNQPQHF,TGTGCCAGCAGCCCGGACAGCGGCAATCAGCCCCAGCATTTT
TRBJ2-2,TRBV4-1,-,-,CASSLGPRGLNTGELFF,TGCGCCAGCAGCCTGGGCCCTAGGGGACTCAACACCGGGGAGCTGTTTTTT
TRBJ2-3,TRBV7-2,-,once,CASSFLNGGTDTQYF,TGTGCCAGCAGCTTCCTTAACGGAGGCACAGATACGCAGTATTTT